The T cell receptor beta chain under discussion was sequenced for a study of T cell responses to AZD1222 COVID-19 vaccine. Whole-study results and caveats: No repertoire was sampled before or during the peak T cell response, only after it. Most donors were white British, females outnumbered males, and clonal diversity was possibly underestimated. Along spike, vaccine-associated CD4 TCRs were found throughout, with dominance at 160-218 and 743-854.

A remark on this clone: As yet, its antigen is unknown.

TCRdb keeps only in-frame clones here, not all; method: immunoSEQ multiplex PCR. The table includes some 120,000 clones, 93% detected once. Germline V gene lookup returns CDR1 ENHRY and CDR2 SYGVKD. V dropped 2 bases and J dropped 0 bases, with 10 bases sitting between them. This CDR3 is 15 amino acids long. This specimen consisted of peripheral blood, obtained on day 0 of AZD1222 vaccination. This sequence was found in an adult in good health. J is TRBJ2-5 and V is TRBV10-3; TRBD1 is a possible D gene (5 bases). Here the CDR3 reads CAISEQGIYQETQYF. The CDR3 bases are TGTGCCATCAGTGAGCAGGGAATCTACCAAGAGACCCAGTACTTC.